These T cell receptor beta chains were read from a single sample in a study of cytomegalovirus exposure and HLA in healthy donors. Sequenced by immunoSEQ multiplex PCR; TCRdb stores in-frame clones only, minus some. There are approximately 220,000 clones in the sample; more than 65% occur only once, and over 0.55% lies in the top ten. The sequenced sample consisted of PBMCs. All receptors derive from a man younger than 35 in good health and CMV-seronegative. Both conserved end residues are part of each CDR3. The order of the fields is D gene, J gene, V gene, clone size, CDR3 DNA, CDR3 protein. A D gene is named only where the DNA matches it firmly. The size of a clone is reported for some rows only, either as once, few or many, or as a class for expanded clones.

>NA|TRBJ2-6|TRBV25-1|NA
TGTGCCAGCACCGATCTGAAGGGGTCTGGGGCCAACGTCCTGACTTTC
CASTDLKGSGANVLTF
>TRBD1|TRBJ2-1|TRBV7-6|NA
TGTGCCAGCAGCTTAGTCGGGACAGGGGGCGGTGAGCAGTTCTTC
CASSLVGTGGGEQFF
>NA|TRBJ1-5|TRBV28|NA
TGTGCCAGCAGCCCCAGACAGCCCCCGACCAATCAGCCCCAGCATTTT
CASSPRQPPTNQPQHF
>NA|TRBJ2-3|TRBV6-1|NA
TGTGCCAGCAGTACCAGGGGCCCAGATACGCAGTATTTT
CASSTRGPDTQYF
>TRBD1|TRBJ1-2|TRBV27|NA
TGTGCCAGCAGTCCGGGACAGGGGGGGGGCTACACCTTC
CASSPGQGGGYTF
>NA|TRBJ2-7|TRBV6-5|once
TGTGCCAGCAGTTCGTCTTACTACGAGCAGTACTTC
CASSSSYYEQYF
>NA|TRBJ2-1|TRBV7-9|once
TGTGCCAGCAGACCGATGACAGTCCCTTTTCCGGATGAGCAGTTCTTC
CASRPMTVPFPDEQFF
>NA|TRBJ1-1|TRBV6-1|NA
TGTGCCAGCAGTGAAATGGGGGGAATGAACACTGAAGCTTTCTTT
CASSEMGGMNTEAFF
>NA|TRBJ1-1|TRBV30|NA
TGTGCCTGCGGACAGATGAACACTGAAGCTTTCTTT
CACGQMNTEAFF
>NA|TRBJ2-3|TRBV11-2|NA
TGTGCCAGCAGCTTAGTCCTGCGGGGAACTTGGGGTACGCAGTATTTT
CASSLVLRGTWGTQYF
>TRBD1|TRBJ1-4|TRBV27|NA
TGTGCCAGCAGTTTAGACACCGGGACAGGGAGCGAAAAACTGTTTTTT
CASSLDTGTGSEKLFF
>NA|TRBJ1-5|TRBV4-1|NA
TGCGCCAGCAGCCAAGAGAGGACAGCTTTACATCAGCCCCAGCATTTT
CASSQERTALHQPQHF
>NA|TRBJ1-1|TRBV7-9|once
TGTGCCAGCAGCCCCCTATCGGCGGGGGAAGCTTTCTTT
CASSPLSAGEAFF
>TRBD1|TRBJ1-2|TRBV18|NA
TGTGCCAGCTCACCCGCCTTAGGGACAGACTATGGCTACACCTTC
CASSPALGTDYGYTF
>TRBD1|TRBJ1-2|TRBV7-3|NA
TGTGCCAGCAGCCCTTCCGGGACAGGGGATGGCTACACCTTC
CASSPSGTGDGYTF
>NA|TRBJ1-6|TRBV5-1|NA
TGCGCCAGCAGTCTCGAGAATTCACCCCTCCACTTT
CASSLENSPLHF
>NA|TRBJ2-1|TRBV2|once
TGTGCCAGCAGGTCAGGCGGGGCCTACAATGAGCAGTTCTTC
CASRSGGAYNEQFF
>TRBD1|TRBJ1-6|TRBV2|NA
TGTGCCAGCAGTGGGACAGGTGCACCCCTCCACTTT
CASSGTGAPLHF
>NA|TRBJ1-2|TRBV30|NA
TGTGCCTGGAGTCCGACTACAGGGACTAATGGCTACACCTTC
CAWSPTTGTNGYTF
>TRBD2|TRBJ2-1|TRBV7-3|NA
TGTGCCAGCAGCACACGACTAGCGGGTATCAATGAGCAGTTCTTC
CASSTRLAGINEQFF
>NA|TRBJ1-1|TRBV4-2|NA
TGTGCCAGCAGCCAAGATGGACAGATGAACACTGAAGCTTTCTTT
CASSQDGQMNTEAFF
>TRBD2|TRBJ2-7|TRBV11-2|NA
TGTGCCAGCAGCTTGACTAGCGGGGGTTCCTACGAGCAGTACTTC
CASSLTSGGSYEQYF
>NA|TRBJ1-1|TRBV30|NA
TGTGCCTGGAGTGGCGTCGCAATGAACACTGAAGCTTTCTTT
CAWSGVAMNTEAFF
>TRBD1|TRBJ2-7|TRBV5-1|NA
TGCGCCAGCAGCTTACAGGGGACGTCCTACGAGCAGTACTTC
CASSLQGTSYEQYF
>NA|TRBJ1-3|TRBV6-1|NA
TGTGCCAGCAGAGTACATCTCTCTGGAAACACCATATATTTT
CASRVHLSGNTIYF
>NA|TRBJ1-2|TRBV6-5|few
TGTGCCAGCAGGGATACGGACACCCGCTCTTATGGCTACACCTTC
CASRDTDTRSYGYTF
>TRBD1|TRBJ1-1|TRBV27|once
TGTGCCAGCAGTTTATACTCAGGGGGCTGGGGGACTGAAGCTTTCTTT
CASSLYSGGWGTEAFF
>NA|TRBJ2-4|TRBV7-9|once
TGTGCCAGCAGCTTGGGCGCGAGGGACAAAAACATTCAGTACTTC
CASSLGARDKNIQYF
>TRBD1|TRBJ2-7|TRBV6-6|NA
TGTGCCAGCAGCCAGAGGGGGACAGGGGGCAAGTACGAGCAGTACTTC
CASSQRGTGGKYEQYF
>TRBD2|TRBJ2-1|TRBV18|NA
TGTGCCAGCTCCCCCTACAGACTAGCGGGAGACAATGAGCAGTTCTTC
CASSPYRLAGDNEQFF
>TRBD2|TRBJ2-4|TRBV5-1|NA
TGCGCCAGCAGCTTCGGACTAGCAGCTAACATTCAGTACTTC
CASSFGLAANIQYF
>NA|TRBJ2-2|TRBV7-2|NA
TGTGCCAGCAGCTTAGTCACTGGCACCGGGGAGCTGTTTTTT
CASSLVTGTGELFF
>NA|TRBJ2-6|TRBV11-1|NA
TGTGCCAGCAGCTTAGAGCGACGGGAAAGCTCTGGGGCCAACGTCCTGACTTTC
CASSLERRESSGANVLTF
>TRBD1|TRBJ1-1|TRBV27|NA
TGTGCCAGCAGTTTCAGGGACAGGGGTGAAGCTTTCTTT
CASSFRDRGEAFF
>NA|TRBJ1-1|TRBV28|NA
TGTGCCAGCAGTATGAGTGGGGAGGCCACTGAAGCTTTCTTT
CASSMSGEATEAFF